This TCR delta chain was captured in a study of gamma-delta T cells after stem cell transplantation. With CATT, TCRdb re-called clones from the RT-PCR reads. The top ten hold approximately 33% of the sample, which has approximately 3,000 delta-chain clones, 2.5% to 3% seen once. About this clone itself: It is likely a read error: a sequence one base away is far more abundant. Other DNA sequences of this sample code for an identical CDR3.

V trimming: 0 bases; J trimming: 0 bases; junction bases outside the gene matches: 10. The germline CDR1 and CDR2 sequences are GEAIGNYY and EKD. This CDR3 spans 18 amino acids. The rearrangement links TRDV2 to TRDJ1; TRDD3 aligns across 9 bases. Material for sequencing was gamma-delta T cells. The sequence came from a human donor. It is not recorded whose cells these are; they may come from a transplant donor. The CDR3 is CACDTILGDTYYTDKLIF. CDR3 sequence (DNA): TGTGCCTGTGACACCATACTGGGGGACACGTATTACACCGATAAACTCATCTTT.